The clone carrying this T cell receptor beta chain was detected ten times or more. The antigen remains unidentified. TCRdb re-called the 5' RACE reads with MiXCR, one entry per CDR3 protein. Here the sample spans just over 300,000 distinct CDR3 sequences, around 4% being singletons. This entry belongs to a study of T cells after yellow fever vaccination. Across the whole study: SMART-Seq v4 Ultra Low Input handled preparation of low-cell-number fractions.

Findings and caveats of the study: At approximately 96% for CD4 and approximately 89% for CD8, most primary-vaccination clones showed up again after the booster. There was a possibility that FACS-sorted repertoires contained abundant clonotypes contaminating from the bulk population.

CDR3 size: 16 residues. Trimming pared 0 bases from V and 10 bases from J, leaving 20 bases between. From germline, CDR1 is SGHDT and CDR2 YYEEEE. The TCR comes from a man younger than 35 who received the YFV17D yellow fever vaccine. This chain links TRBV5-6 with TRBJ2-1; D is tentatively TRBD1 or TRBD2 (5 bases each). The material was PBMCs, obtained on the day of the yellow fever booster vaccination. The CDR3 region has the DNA TGTGCCAGCAGCTTGGCCTTGAGACAGCGAGGGGAGGAGCAGTTCTTC. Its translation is CASSLALRQRGEEQFF.